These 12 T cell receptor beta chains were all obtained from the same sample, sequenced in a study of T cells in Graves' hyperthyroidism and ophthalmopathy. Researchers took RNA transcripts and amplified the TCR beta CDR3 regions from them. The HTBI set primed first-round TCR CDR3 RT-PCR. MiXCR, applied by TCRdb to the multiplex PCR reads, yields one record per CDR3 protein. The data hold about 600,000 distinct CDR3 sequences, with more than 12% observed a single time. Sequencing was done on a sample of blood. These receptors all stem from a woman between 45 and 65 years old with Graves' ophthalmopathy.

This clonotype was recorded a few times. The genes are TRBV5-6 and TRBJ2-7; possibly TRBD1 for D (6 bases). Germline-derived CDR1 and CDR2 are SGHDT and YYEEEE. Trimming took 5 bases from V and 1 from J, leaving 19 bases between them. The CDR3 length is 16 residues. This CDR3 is CASRSHRDMRSYEQYF. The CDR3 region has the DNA TGTGCCAGCAGGAGTCACCGGGACATGCGATCCTACGAGCAGTACTTC.

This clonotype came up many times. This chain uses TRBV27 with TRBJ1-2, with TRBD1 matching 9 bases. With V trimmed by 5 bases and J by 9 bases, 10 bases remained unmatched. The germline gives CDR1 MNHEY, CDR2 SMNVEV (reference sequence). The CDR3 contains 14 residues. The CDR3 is CASSLNGQGKRYTF. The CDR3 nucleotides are TGTGCCAGCAGTCTAAACGGACAGGGGAAGCGCTACACCTTC.

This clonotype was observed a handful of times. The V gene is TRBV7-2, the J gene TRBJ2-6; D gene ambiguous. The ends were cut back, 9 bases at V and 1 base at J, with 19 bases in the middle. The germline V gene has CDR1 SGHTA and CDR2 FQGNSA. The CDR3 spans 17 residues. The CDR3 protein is CASSISPLLSGANVLTF. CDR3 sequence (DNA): TGTGCCAGTAGTATCTCGCCCCTTCTTTCTGGGGCCAACGTCCTGACTTTC.

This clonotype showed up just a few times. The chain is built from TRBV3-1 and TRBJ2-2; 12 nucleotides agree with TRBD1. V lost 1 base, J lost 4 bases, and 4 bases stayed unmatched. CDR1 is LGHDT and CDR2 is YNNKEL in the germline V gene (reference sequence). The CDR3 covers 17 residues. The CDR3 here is CASSQGRDRGRTGELFF. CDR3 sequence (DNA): TGTGCCAGCAGCCAAGGAAGGGACAGGGGGCGCACCGGGGAGCTGTTTTTT.

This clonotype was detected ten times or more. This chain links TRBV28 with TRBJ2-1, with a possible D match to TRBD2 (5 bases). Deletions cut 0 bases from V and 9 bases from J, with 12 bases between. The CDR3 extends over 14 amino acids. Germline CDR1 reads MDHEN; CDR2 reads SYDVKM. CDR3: CASSLWLGDREQFF. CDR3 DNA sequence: TGTGCCAGCAGTTTATGGCTCGGGGATCGTGAGCAGTTCTTC.

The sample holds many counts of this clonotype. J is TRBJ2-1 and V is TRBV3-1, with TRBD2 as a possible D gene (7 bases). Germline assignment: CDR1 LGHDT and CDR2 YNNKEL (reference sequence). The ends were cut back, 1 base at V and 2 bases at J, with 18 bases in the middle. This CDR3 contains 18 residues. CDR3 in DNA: TGTGCCAGCAGCCAAGCCGGCGGGGGCGGGAGTACCTACAATGAGCAGTTCTTC. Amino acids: CASSQAGGGGSTYNEQFF.

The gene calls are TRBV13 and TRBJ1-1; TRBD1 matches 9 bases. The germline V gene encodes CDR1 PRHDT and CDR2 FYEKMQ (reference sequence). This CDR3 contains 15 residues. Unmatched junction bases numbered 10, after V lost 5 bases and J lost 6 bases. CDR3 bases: TGTGCCAGCAGCACCCGACAGGGGGGAGAGGCTGAAGCTTTCTTT. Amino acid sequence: CASSTRQGGEAEAFF.

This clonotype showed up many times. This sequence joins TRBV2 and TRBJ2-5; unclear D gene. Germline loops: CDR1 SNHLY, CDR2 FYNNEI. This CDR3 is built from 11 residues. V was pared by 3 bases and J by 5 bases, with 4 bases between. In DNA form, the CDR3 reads TGTGCCAGCAGTGATTTGGAGACCCAGTACTTC. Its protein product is CASSDLETQYF.

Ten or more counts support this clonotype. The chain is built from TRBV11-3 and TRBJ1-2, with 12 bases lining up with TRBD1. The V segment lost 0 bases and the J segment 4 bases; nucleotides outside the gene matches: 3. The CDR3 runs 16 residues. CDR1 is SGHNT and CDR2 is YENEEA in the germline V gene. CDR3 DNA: TGTGCCAGCAGCTTAGATCGGGGACAGGGGGCCTATGGCTACACCTTC. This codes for CASSLDRGQGAYGYTF. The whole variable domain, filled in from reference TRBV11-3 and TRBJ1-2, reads EAGVVQSPRYKIIEKKQPVAFWCNPISGHNTLYWYLQNLGQGPELLIRYENEEAVDDSQLPKDRFSAERLKGVDSTLKIQPAELGDSAVYLCASSLDRGQGAYGYTFGSGTRLTVV.

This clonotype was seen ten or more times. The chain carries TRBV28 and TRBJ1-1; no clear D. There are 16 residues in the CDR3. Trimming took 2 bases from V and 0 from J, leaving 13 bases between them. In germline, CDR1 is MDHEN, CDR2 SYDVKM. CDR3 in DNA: TGTGCCAGCAGTTTAGGCCCAGGAGACATGAACACTGAAGCTTTCTTT. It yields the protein CASSLGPGDMNTEAFF.

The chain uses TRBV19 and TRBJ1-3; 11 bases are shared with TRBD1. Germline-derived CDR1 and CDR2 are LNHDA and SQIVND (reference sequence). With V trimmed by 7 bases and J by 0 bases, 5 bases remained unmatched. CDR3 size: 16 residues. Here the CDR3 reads CASTGQGAGSGNTIYF. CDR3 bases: TGTGCCAGTACCGGACAGGGGGCTGGCTCTGGAAACACCATATATTTT.

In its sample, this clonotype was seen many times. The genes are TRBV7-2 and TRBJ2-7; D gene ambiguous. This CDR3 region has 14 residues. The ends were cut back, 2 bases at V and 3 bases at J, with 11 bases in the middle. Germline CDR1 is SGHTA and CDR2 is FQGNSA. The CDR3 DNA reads TGTGCCAGCAGCTTATCCTCGAGACGCTACGAGCAGTACTTC. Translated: CASSLSSRRYEQYF.